This TCR beta chain was documented in a study of shared clonotypes between healthy human individuals. General study findings and limits: Across a handful of donors, naive CD4 shared 5% to 5.5%, naive CD8 approximately 3.5%, memory CD4 2% to 2.5%, memory CD8 about 0.38%. Generation probabilities of non-shared clonotypes were lower (relative to those shared by all four donors).

A remark on this clone: Its antigen remains unidentified.

Only in-frame clones appear in the TCRdb table, and some are missing; sequencing was by immunoSEQ multiplex PCR. This sample yields a few million clones, of which 90% to 95% are seen a single time; under 0.45% belongs to the top ten. The length of the CDR3 is 14 residues. V was cut by 3 bases and J by 4 bases, with 12 bases left in between. Germline CDR1 reads KGHSH; CDR2 reads LQKENI. Donors, without exception, were Caucasian adults residing in Nashville, Tennessee. The chain combines TRBV18 with TRBJ1-2, with TRBD1 as a possible D gene (5 bases). The TCR originated in a man in his late teens or twenties in good health. Some clones in this sample may be carry-over from other donors' samples. Sequencing input: naive CD4+ T cells from PBMCs. Regarding subset: CD45RA+ positively selected. The CDR3 bases are TGTGCCAGCTCACCCGACGGGGGTAGCTATGGCTACACCTTC. Translated, it gives CASSPDGGSYGYTF. The full variable domain, rest sourced from reference TRBV18 and TRBJ1-2, is NAGVMQNPRHLVRRRGQEARLRCSPMKGHSHVYWYRQLPEEGLKFMVYLQKENIIDESGMPKERFSAEFPKEGPSILRIQQVVRGDSAAYFCASSPDGGSYGYTFGSGTRLTVV.